This T cell receptor beta chain was identified in a study of CD4 T cells in relation to SARS-CoV-2 and coronaviruses. Study at large: After roughly ten days of antigen culture, PBMC TCR beta CDR3s were sequenced. The negative reference was HIV-1 Nef peptide pool or peptide-free culture. General study points: Samples before the pandemic and after infection were not matched within any donor.

The protocol was immunoSEQ multiplex PCR, while the TCRdb copy is restricted to in-frame clones and leaves out a portion. Of about 26,000 clones listed, more than 65% were seen once; the top ten hold under 11%. This clone was found a few times. The antigen remains unidentified. The unexposed donors gave CD4+ T cells in 2011-2018, prior to COVID-19. Isolation of CD4+ T cells took place after less than 11 days in culture. As cell numbers allowed, unexposed-donor CD4+ T cells faced SARS-CoV-2 S/N and four cold-coronavirus spikes. The CDR3 length is 13 residues. Germline-derived CDR1 and CDR2 are SNHLY and FYNNEI. The V end lost 6 bases, the J end lost 7 bases, and 10 bases lay between the germline ends.

Input material: CD4+ T cells from PBMCs, cultured in vitro. This chain connects TRBV2 to TRBJ1-6, with D perhaps TRBD1 (6 bases). This sequence was found in a human donor in good health. CDR3 protein: CASSLDRNSPLHF. DNA for the CDR3: TGTGCCAGCAGCCTCGACAGGAATTCACCCCTCCACTTT.